This TCR beta chain was retrieved from a study of blood T cell repertoires in COVID-19. The wider study: T cells, B-cell-depleted T cells, or PBMCs supplied cDNA or gDNA.

Germline loops: CDR1 SGHNT, CDR2 YENEEA. This CDR3 is 16 amino acids long. V lost 0 bases and J lost 1, with 11 bases in between. Original data processing: It was from reference gene primer amplification that nucleated cell counts were estimated. TCRdb keeps only in-frame clones here, not all; method: immunoSEQ multiplex PCR. The D gene and trimming were derived from the DNA, and the V and J assignments and clone size from that table. The sample contains about 240,000 clones, 80% to 90% of which appear only once. This clone was seen a few times. The chain combines TRBV11-3 with TRBJ2-3, with D tentatively TRBD1 (5 bases). The TCR comes from a woman in her 70s with acute or convalescent COVID-19. Sequencing was done on a sample of peripheral blood. The CDR3: CASSLDPLGGTDTQYF. DNA for the CDR3: TGTGCCAGCAGCTTAGATCCCCTAGGGGGCACAGATACGCAGTATTTT.